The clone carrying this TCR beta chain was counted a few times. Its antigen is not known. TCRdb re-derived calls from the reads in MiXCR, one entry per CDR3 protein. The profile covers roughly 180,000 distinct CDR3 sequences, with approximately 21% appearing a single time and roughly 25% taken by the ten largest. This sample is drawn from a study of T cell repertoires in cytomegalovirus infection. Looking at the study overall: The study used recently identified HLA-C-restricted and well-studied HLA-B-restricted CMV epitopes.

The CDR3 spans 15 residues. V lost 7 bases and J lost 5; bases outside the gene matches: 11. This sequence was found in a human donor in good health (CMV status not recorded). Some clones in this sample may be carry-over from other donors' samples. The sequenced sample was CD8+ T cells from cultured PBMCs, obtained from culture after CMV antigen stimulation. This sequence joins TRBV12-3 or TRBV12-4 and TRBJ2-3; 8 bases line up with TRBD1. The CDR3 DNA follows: TGTGCCAGCACCCCACGCCAGGGGGCAAGAGATACGCAGTATTTT. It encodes CASTPRQGARDTQYF.